The present T cell receptor (beta chain) was sequenced within a study of blood T cell repertoires in COVID-19. Study-level background: Samples of COVID-19 (acute and convalescent) were obtained from the United States, Italy and Spain. PBMCs, B-cell-depleted T cells, or T cells provided the cDNA or gDNA that made up the material.

Produced via immunoSEQ multiplex PCR; TCRdb's table is partial and in-frame only. The sample lists 450,000 to 500,000 clones; approximately 85% were seen once. Sequenced: peripheral blood. This TCR was recovered from a human donor in a cohort sampled during active COVID-19.

The CDR3 protein is CASSPSGLAGVNEQFF. The CDR3 DNA reads as TGCGCCAGCAGCCCCTCGGGACTAGCGGGAGTAAATGAGCAGTTCTTC. The chain employs TRBV4-1 and TRBJ2-1; TRBD2 matches 14 bases. This CDR3 spans 16 amino acids. Germline CDR1 and CDR2: MGHRA and YSYEKL. The V gene end was trimmed by 4 bases and the J gene end by 7 bases; junction bases not matched to a gene: 6.